Sequencing of this T cell receptor beta chain was carried out in a study of blood T cell repertoires in COVID-19. Study context: From the United States, Italy and Spain came samples of acute and convalescent COVID-19. Sources were T cells, B-cell-depleted T cells, or PBMCs; the material itself was cDNA or gDNA.

How the authors handled the data: Amplified reference gene primers provided the basis for estimating nucleated cell counts. The table came from immunoSEQ multiplex PCR; TCRdb's copy has only in-frame clones and leaves some out. Clone size and V and J calls were adopted from that table, with D and trimming inferred from the DNA. The sample consists of 230,000 or so clones, under 90% of them appearing once. CDR1 and CDR2 from the germline V gene are MGHRA and YSYEKL. Trimming at V came to 5 bases and at J to 4 bases, leaving 7 bases not matched to a gene. CDR3 size: 15 residues. The V and J genes are TRBV4-1 and TRBJ2-2; 7 bases align to TRBD1. The material sequenced was peripheral blood. The receptor comes from a man under 40 with active or convalescent COVID-19. The CDR3 sequence is CASSTDRVPTGELFF. For the CDR3, the DNA is TGCGCCAGCAGCACTGACAGGGTCCCCACCGGGGAGCTGTTTTTT.